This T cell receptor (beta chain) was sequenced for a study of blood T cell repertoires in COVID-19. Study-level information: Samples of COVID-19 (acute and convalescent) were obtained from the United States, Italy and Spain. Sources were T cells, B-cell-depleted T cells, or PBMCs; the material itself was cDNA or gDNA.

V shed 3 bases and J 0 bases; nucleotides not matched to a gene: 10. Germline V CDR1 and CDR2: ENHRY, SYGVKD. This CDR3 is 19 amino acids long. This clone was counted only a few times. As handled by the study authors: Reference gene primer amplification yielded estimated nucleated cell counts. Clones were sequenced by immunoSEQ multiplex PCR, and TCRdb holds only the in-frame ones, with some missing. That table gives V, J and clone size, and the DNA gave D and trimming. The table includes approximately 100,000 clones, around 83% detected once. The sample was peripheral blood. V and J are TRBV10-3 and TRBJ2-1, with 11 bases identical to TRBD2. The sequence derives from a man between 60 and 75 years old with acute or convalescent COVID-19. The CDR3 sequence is CAISEGLAGGRSSYNEQFF. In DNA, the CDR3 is TGTGCCATCAGTGAAGGTCTAGCGGGGGGAAGAAGCTCCTACAATGAGCAGTTCTTC.